A single sample gave rise to the 5 T cell receptor beta chains below, sequenced in a study of T cell changes during pregnancy in multiple sclerosis. Here immunoSEQ multiplex PCR was the method, and the copy in TCRdb shows in-frame clones only, minus some. Found here are 65,000 to 80,000 clones, 93% of them singletons; the top ten hold 2.5%. The sequenced sample was peripheral blood, obtained in the second trimester of pregnancy. These receptors were obtained from a female donor with multiple sclerosis, enrolled in a pregnancy study.

In this sample, this clone turned up a few times. The chain employs TRBV2 and TRBJ2-7, with 9 bases identical to TRBD2. CDR1 SNHLY and CDR2 FYNNEI come from the germline V gene. V dropped 7 bases and J dropped 8; count of bases not matched to a gene: 6. The CDR3 extends over 12 amino acids. The CDR3 is CASNVRGGQQYF. The CDR3 DNA reads as TGTGCCAGCAATGTGCGGGGGGGCCAGCAGTACTTC.

The chain links TRBV18 to TRBJ1-1; D is undetermined. Looked up from germline, CDR1 is KGHSH and CDR2 is LQKENI. V lost 8 bases to trimming and J lost 2 bases, with 9 bases between them. This CDR3 has 12 amino acids. This CDR3 is CASKRPNTEAFF. The CDR3 coding sequence is TGTGCCAGCAAGAGGCCTAACACTGAAGCTTTCTTT.

The genes are TRBV29-1 and TRBJ2-7; D possibly corresponds to TRBD2 (6 bases). Germline V gene sequence: CDR1 SQVTM, CDR2 ANQGSEA. V gave up 6 bases and J gave up 2 bases, with 11 bases separating them. The CDR3 has 12 residues. The CDR3, as DNA: TGCAGCGTGGGGGACTCCACCTACGAGCAGTACTTC. Its translation: CSVGDSTYEQYF.

V usage is TRBV6-1 and J usage is TRBJ2-7, with D possibly TRBD2 on 6 matching bases. Germline lookup yields CDR1 MNHNS and CDR2 SASEGT. Trimming removed 6 bases at V and 5 bases at J, with 20 bases between. The CDR3 is 15 residues long. The CDR3 loop is CASRDRLVTFDEQYF. As DNA, the CDR3 is TGTGCCAGCAGGGATCGACTAGTCACTTTCGACGAGCAGTACTTC.

This clone has a single count. The V and J genes are TRBV7-3 and TRBJ2-1; D perhaps matches TRBD1 (6 bases). Germline lookup yields CDR1 SGHTA and CDR2 FQGTGA. Trimming took off 5 bases at V and 4 bases at J, with 9 bases between the two ends. The CDR3 totals 13 residues. In DNA, the CDR3 is TGTGCCAGCAGCCCGGACAGATACAATGAGCAGTTCTTC. Residues: CASSPDRYNEQFF.